This entry lists 21 T cell receptor beta chains sequenced from one sample in a study of technical replicates of blood from a few donors. Some clones are missing from TCRdb's copy, which holds only in-frame ones; the method was immunoSEQ multiplex PCR. The data hold roughly 62,000 clones, with about nine tenths observed a single time. Source material: PBMCs. Every receptor here comes from a human donor in good health. Some clones in this sample may be carry-over from other donors' samples.

V usage is TRBV7-9 and J usage is TRBJ1-2, with D hard to call. There are 13 residues in the CDR3. V lost 5 bases and J lost 4, with 11 bases in between. CDR1 SEHNR and CDR2 FQNEAQ come from the germline V gene (reference sequence). The CDR3 DNA follows: TGTGCCAGCAGCCCCGGCGGTACCTATGGCTACACCTTC. Translated, it gives CASSPGGTYGYTF.

This rearrangement joins TRBV5-1 to TRBJ1-2; 7 bases are shared with TRBD1. This CDR3 region has 14 residues. V lost 4 bases, J lost 7 bases, and 10 bases stayed unmatched. The germline V gene encodes CDR1 SGHRS and CDR2 YFSETQ. The CDR3 DNA reads TGCGCCAGCAGCACCGGGACAGAAGTTTCTGGCTACACCTTC. This sequence encodes CASSTGTEVSGYTF.

J is TRBJ1-3 and V is TRBV5-1; 10 bases fit TRBD1. CDR1 is SGHRS and CDR2 is YFSETQ in the germline V gene. The V segment lost 3 bases and the J segment 2 bases; nucleotides outside the gene matches: 17. This CDR3 contains 20 residues. In nucleotides, the CDR3 is TGCGCCAGCAGCTCCCGCCCCTATGGACAGGGGGTTCTCCCTGGAAACACCATATATTTT. Translating it yields CASSSRPYGQGVLPGNTIYF.

V and J are TRBV9 and TRBJ2-1; 9 bases line up with TRBD1. The V gene's germline CDR1 is SGDLS and CDR2 YYNGEE. The CDR3 consists of 17 residues. J gave up 4 bases and V 3 bases, and 11 bases lay outside the gene matches. The CDR3 coding sequence is TGTGCCAGCAGCGCGAGGGGGACAGGGCAAATTTACAATGAGCAGTTCTTC. Its protein is CASSARGTGQIYNEQFF.

V gene TRBV2 combines with J gene TRBJ2-7; TRBD1 matches 7 bases. Per the germline V gene, CDR1 is SNHLY and CDR2 is FYNNEI. The CDR3 loop spans 13 amino acids. V gave up 7 bases and J gave up 1 base; unmatched junction bases: 4. The CDR3 DNA sequence: TGTGCCAGCAACCTACAGGGGTCCTACGAGCAGTACTTC. Translation gives CASNLQGSYEQYF.

The rearrangement joins TRBV10-3 to TRBJ1-5; unclear D gene. The germline V gene has CDR1 ENHRY and CDR2 SYGVKD. V gave up 6 bases and J gave up 0 bases, with 12 bases separating them. This CDR3 contains 15 residues. Here the CDR3 DNA reads TGTGCCATCAGAAAATCCCAGGATAGCAATCAGCCCCAGCATTTT. It is translated as CAIRKSQDSNQPQHF.

The J gene is TRBJ1-5, the V gene TRBV25-1; the match to TRBD1 covers 7 bases. V shed 8 bases and J 5 bases; nucleotides not matched to a gene: 6. The CDR3 length is 13 residues. Germline CDR1 is MGHDK and CDR2 is SYGVNS. CDR3 coding DNA: TGTGCCAGCGCCAGGGGGACGGATCAGCCCCAGCATTTT. Amino acid sequence: CASARGTDQPQHF.

The chain has TRBV5-1 and TRBJ2-4; D is perhaps TRBD2 (6 bases). Per germline, CDR1 SGHRS and CDR2 YFSETQ. CDR3 length equals 15 residues. Trimming took off 0 bases at V and 5 bases at J, with 12 bases between the two ends. CDR3 residues: CASSLDSAGQNIQYF. The DNA of the CDR3 is TGCGCCAGCAGCTTGGACTCGGCGGGGCAAAACATTCAGTACTTC. Full variable domain (outside the CDR3, taken from reference TRBV5-1 and TRBJ2-4): KAGVTQTPRYLIKTRGQQVTLSCSPISGHRSVSWYQQTPGQGLQFLFEYFSETQRNKGNFPGRFSGRQFSNSRSEMNVSTLELGDSALYLCASSLDSAGQNIQYFGAGTRLSVL.

The V gene is TRBV18, the J gene TRBJ1-5; unclear D gene. In germline, CDR1 is KGHSH, CDR2 LQKENI. The V end lost 3 bases, the J end lost 0 bases, and 12 bases lay between the germline ends. The CDR3 runs 16 residues. The CDR3 is CASSPGVSNSNQPQHF. In nucleotides, the CDR3 is TGTGCCAGCTCACCCGGTGTGTCTAATAGCAATCAGCCCCAGCATTTT.

V is TRBV30 and J is TRBJ2-7; no clear D gene. CDR1 is GTSNPN, CDR2 SVGIG, per germline (reference sequence). CDR3 size: 11 residues. Trimming took off 3 bases at V and 2 bases at J, with 5 bases between the two ends. CDR3 DNA sequence: TGTGCCTGGAGCACGGCCTACGAGCAGTACTTC. Protein: CAWSTAYEQYF.

The chain joins TRBV7-2 to TRBJ1-5, with 9 bases lining up with TRBD1. CDR1 SGHTA and CDR2 FQGNSA come from the germline V gene. After removal of 6 bases from V and 4 bases from J, the junction contained 4 bases not matched to a gene. CDR3 length equals 14 residues. The CDR3 protein is CASRSGTGNQPQHF. In DNA form, the CDR3 reads TGTGCCAGCAGATCCGGGACAGGGAATCAGCCCCAGCATTTT.

The genes are TRBV16 and TRBJ2-6; 12 nucleotides match TRBD1. Germline V lookup: CDR1 KGHSY, CDR2 FQNENV. After removal of 2 bases from V and 1 base from J, the junction contained 6 bases not matched to a gene. There are 19 residues in the CDR3. CDR3 amino acids: CASSQEPGQGASGANVLTF. For the CDR3, the DNA is TGTGCCAGCAGCCAAGAACCGGGACAGGGGGCTTCTGGGGCCAACGTCCTGACTTTC.

The V call is TRBV6-6, the J call TRBJ1-6; D is unclear. The CDR3 totals 16 residues. Trimming took 4 bases from V and 0 from J, leaving 10 bases between them. Germline-derived CDR1 and CDR2 are MNHNY and SVGAGI (reference sequence). The chain's CDR3 is CASSLAASSYNSPLHF. In DNA form, the CDR3 reads TGTGCCAGCAGTTTGGCGGCGAGCTCCTATAATTCACCCCTCCACTTT.

This chain links TRBV7-9 with TRBJ2-1; no clear D. CDR1 is SEHNR, CDR2 FQNEAQ, per germline (reference sequence). The CDR3 sequence is 12 residues long. V shed 6 bases and J shed 9 bases, with 12 bases lying between them. The CDR3 loop is CASSPSGAEQFF. The CDR3, as DNA: TGTGCCAGCAGTCCCTCTGGAGCTGAGCAGTTCTTC.

The chain is built from TRBV6-1 and TRBJ1-1; 7 bases line up with TRBD1. The CDR3 is 14 amino acids. Germline trimming cut 6 bases from V and 4 bases from J; bases unmatched to any gene: 8. Germline V gene data show CDR1 as MNHNS and CDR2 as SASEGT. The CDR3 loop is CASRVQGISTEAFF. The CDR3 DNA reads TGTGCCAGCAGAGTACAGGGGATAAGCACTGAAGCTTTCTTT.

This chain connects TRBV25-1 to TRBJ1-2, with 7 nucleotides matching TRBD1. The V gene end was trimmed by 3 bases and the J gene end by 3 bases; junction bases not matched to a gene: 10. The CDR3 extends over 16 amino acids. Germline V CDR1 and CDR2: MGHDK, SYGVNS. In DNA, the CDR3 is TGTGCCAGCAGTGATCCCTCCAGGGGGACTGACTATGGCTACACCTTC. Translation: CASSDPSRGTDYGYTF.

The chain joins TRBV30 to TRBJ1-2, with D maybe TRBD1 (6 bases). Looked up from germline, CDR1 is GTSNPN and CDR2 is SVGIG (reference sequence). Deletions cut 0 bases from V and 5 bases from J, with 10 bases between. This CDR3 comprises 13 residues. As DNA, the CDR3 is TGTGCCTGGAGTGTGGGGAGGGGGTATGGCTACACCTTC. This translates into CAWSVGRGYGYTF. The full variable domain, in which reference TRBV30 and TRBJ1-2 provide the parts outside the CDR3, is SQTIHQWPATLVQPVGSPLSLECTVEGTSNPNLYWYRQAAGRGLQLLFYSVGIGQISSEVPQNLSASRPQDRQFILSSKKLLLSDSGFYLCAWSVGRGYGYTFGSGTRLTVV.

V usage is TRBV7-2 and J usage is TRBJ1-1, with 7 bases matching TRBD1. V lost 5 bases, J lost 5 bases, and 8 bases stayed unmatched. The CDR3 extends over 14 amino acids. CDR1 and CDR2 from the germline V gene are SGHTA and FQGNSA. The CDR3 here is CASSPDRDRTEAFF. The CDR3 nucleotides are TGTGCCAGCAGCCCCGACAGGGATCGTACTGAAGCTTTCTTT.

V usage is TRBV11-1 and J usage is TRBJ2-7; the match to TRBD1 covers 8 bases. J lost 3 bases, V lost 2 bases, and 12 bases had no gene match. CDR1 is SGHAT, CDR2 FQDESV, per germline (reference sequence). CDR3 length: 17 amino acids. CDR3 residues: CASSLSKPRDRSYEQYF. In DNA form, the CDR3 reads TGTGCCAGCAGCTTATCGAAACCCCGGGACAGGAGCTACGAGCAGTACTTC. Full variable domain (remainder filled in from reference TRBV11-1 and TRBJ2-7): EAEVAQSPRYKITEKSQAVAFWCDPISGHATLYWYRQILGQGPELLVQFQDESVVDDSQLPKDRFSAERLKGVDSTLKIQPAELGDSAMYLCASSLSKPRDRSYEQYFGPGTRLTVT.

In its sample, this clone was seen once. This chain links TRBV21-1 with TRBJ1-4. TRBV21-1 is a listed pseudogene. The CDR3 sequence is 12 residues long. Here the CDR3 DNA reads TGTGCCAGCACTAGGATCAATGAAAAACTGTTTTTT. Its translation is CASTRINEKLFF.

The chain is built from TRBV4-3 and TRBJ2-1; TRBD2 might be the D (6 bases). The CDR3 length is 18 residues. Trimming took off 1 base at V and 0 bases at J, with 16 bases between the two ends. The germline V gene has CDR1 LGHNA and CDR2 YSLEER. The CDR3 DNA follows: TGCGCCAGCAGCCAAGCCCCCCAGGCGGGGAGCTCCTACAATGAGCAGTTCTTC. Residues: CASSQAPQAGSSYNEQFF.